Shown below are 10 T cell receptor beta chains from a single sample sequenced in a study of blood T cell dynamics during melanoma immunotherapy. This sample's time point: pre-treatment baseline. Data came from immunoSEQ multiplex PCR; TCRdb stores just in-frame clones and leaves some out. The profile shows about 7,000 clones, approximately 83% of them singletons. The starting material was blood, obtained from a patient treated with checkpoint blockade. Every receptor here comes from a human donor with melanoma. Some clones in this sample may be carry-over from other donors' samples.

The chain carries TRBV11-2 and TRBJ2-3; 7 nucleotides agree with TRBD2. J gave up 7 bases and V 2 bases, and 6 bases lay outside the gene matches. Germline CDR1 SGHAT, CDR2 FQNNGV. This CDR3 contains 14 residues. The CDR3 reads CASSLIGRSYTQYF. The DNA for the CDR3 is TGTGCCAGCAGCTTAATCGGGAGGTCGTATACGCAGTATTTT.

This sequence joins TRBV28 and TRBJ1-2, with TRBD1 matching over 7 bases. The V gene end was trimmed by 9 bases and the J gene end by 1 base; junction bases not matched to a gene: 2. This CDR3 spans 12 amino acids. Germline CDR1 is MDHEN and CDR2 is SYDVKM. CDR3 bases: TGTGCCAGTTCAGGGGGTAACTATGGCTACACCTTC. Protein: CASSGGNYGYTF.

This CDR3 is CASSFGTLNTEAFF. CDR3 DNA sequence: TGTGCCAGCAGCTTCGGGACCCTTAACACTGAAGCTTTCTTT. The chain combines TRBV11-2 with TRBJ1-1; D possibly corresponds to TRBD1 (5 bases). Looked up from germline, CDR1 is SGHAT and CDR2 is FQNNGV. The CDR3 is 14 amino acids. The V end was cut by 3 bases, the J end by 2 bases, with 10 bases between.

V usage is TRBV11-3 and J usage is TRBJ2-1; D is perhaps TRBD1 (5 bases). CDR3 size: 13 residues. V gave up 2 bases and J gave up 6 bases, with 8 bases separating them. CDR1 and CDR2 (germline): SGHNT, YENEEA. CDR3 in amino acids: CASSLQGSNEQFF. The CDR3 bases are TGTGCCAGCAGCTTACAGGGTTCCAATGAGCAGTTCTTC.

This sequence joins TRBV5-8 and TRBJ1-1, with D unclear. CDR3 size: 14 residues. V was trimmed by 1 base and J by 3 bases, leaving 10 bases between them. Per germline, CDR1 SGHTS and CDR2 YDEGEE. The CDR3 DNA reads as TGTGCCAGCAGCTTGTCGGTCGGGGACACTGAAGCTTTCTTT. Translation: CASSLSVGDTEAFF.

V gene TRBV5-1 combines with J gene TRBJ2-7; possible D gene TRBD2, 6 bases. The CDR3 spans 15 residues. Trimming left V 2 bases short and J 2 bases short, with 14 bases between. The germline CDR1 and CDR2 sequences are SGHRS and YFSETQ. The CDR3 reads CASSLGPSATYEQYF. The CDR3 region has the DNA TGCGCCAGCAGCTTAGGTCCTAGCGCAACCTACGAGCAGTACTTC.

The rearrangement links TRBV29-1 to TRBJ1-5; TRBD1 matches at 8 bases. This CDR3 contains 16 residues. V lost 4 bases, J lost 5 bases, and 13 bases stayed unmatched. From germline, CDR1 is SQVTM and CDR2 ANQGSEA. The CDR3 DNA reads TGCAGCGTTGTTTTTTCCGGGACAGGCGTGGATCAGCCCCAGCATTTT. Encoded protein: CSVVFSGTGVDQPQHF.

The CDR3 reads CASSEGHLDEQFF. The CDR3 DNA is TGTGCCAGCAGTGAGGGACATTTGGATGAGCAGTTCTTC. The chain recombines TRBV2 with TRBJ2-1; possibly TRBD1 for D (6 bases). The CDR3 sequence is 13 residues long. CDR1 is SNHLY and CDR2 is FYNNEI in the germline V gene. The V end lost 3 bases, the J end lost 8 bases, and 11 bases lay between the germline ends.

This sequence joins TRBV30 and TRBJ1-2; 7 nucleotides line up with TRBD1. From germline, CDR1 is GTSNPN and CDR2 SVGIG (reference sequence). Trimming cost V 2 bases and J 4 bases; bases outside gene matches: 7. The CDR3 contains 14 residues. CDR3 coding DNA: TGTGCCTGGAGTCAGGGGACAGCCCCCTATGGCTACACCTTC. Translated: CAWSQGTAPYGYTF.

The chain is built from TRBV10-3 and TRBJ1-2, with D tentatively TRBD1 (5 bases). The V end was cut by 4 bases, the J end by 4 bases, with 16 bases between. The CDR3 totals 15 residues. Germline V gene sequence: CDR1 ENHRY, CDR2 SYGVKD. The DNA of the CDR3 is TGTGCCATCAGTGGAGGCCAGGGACGATCCTATGGCTACACCTTC. The encoded protein is CAISGGQGRSYGYTF.